This entry describes one T cell receptor (beta chain). This sample is drawn from a study of Ad26.COV2.S vaccination and SARS-CoV-2 variants. Specified treatment: 19 received Ad26.COV2.S at low or high dose, single or two shots; about five received placebo; per-sample allocation not given. The samples were gathered on day 63 after the first injection of vaccine or placebo. Using immunoSEQ multiplex PCR, the repertoire was profiled, and TCRdb retains in-frame clones only, with some absent. The sample contains 350,000 to 550,000 clones, roughly 87% of which appear only once. The junction had 6 bases not matched to a gene; V was cut back by 0 bases and J by 5 bases. Germline V gene sequence: CDR1 LGHNA, CDR2 YSLEER. CDR3 length equals 15 residues.

This sequence originates from a person between 18 and 65 years old who received the Ad26.COV2.S COVID-19 vaccine or a placebo. The chain carries TRBV4-3 and TRBJ2-7; 8 nucleotides agree with TRBD1. This material consisted of peripheral blood, taken in a trial of Ad26.COV2.S vaccine versus placebo. The CDR3 DNA follows: TGCGCCAGCAGCCAAGATCACGGACAGGGCAACGAGCAGTACTTC. Residues: CASSQDHGQGNEQYF.